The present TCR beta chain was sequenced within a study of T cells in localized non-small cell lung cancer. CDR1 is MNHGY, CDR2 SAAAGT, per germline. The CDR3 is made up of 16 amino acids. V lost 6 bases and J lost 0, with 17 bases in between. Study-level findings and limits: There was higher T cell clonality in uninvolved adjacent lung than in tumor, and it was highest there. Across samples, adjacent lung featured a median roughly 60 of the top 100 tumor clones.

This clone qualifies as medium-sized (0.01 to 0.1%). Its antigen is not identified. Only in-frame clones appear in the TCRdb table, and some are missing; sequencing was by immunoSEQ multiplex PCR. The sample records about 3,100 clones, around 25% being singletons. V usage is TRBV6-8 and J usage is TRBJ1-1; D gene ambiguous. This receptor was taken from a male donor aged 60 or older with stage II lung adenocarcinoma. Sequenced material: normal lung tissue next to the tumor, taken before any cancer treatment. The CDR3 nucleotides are TGTGCCAGCAGGCGCCTTTCAGATGGGATGAACACTGAAGCTTTCTTT. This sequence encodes CASRRLSDGMNTEAFF.